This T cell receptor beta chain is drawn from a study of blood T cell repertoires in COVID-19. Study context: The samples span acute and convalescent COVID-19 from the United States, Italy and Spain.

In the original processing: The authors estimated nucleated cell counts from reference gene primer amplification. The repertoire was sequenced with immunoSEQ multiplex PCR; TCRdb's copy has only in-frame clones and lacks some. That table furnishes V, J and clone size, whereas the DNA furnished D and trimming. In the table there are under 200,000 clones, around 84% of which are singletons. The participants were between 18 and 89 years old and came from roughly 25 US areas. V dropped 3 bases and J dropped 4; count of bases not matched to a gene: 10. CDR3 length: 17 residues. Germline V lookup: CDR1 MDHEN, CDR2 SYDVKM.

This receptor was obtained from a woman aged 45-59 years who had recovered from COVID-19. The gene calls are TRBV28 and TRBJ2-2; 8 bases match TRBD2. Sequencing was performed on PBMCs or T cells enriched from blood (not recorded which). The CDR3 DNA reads TGTGCCAGCAGTTTCCCGGCGGGAGGATGGGGCACCGGGGAGCTGTTTTTT. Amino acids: CASSFPAGGWGTGELFF.